Following are 30 T cell receptor beta chains from one sample sequenced in a study of T cells after yellow fever vaccination. TCRdb analysed the 5' RACE reads with MiXCR anew, one entry per CDR3 protein. This repertoire shows approximately 260,000 distinct CDR3 sequences, over 10% found once; its top ten account for roughly 0.5%. The sample here was CD4+ T cells sorted from PBMCs, taken 45 days after the yellow fever booster vaccination. These TCRs come from a man aged 30-40 years who received the YFV17D yellow fever vaccine.

The J gene is TRBJ2-7, the V gene TRBV7-9; maybe TRBD1 (6 bases). V was pared by 6 bases and J by 0 bases, with 9 bases between. The CDR3 spans 13 residues. Germline CDR1 reads SEHNR; CDR2 reads FQNEAQ (reference sequence). CDR3 DNA sequence: TGTGCCAGCAGGAGGGACACCTCCTACGAGCAGTACTTC. It yields the protein CASRRDTSYEQYF.

This rearrangement joins TRBV5-1 to TRBJ2-5, with TRBD2 matching over 15 bases. Looked up from germline, CDR1 is SGHRS and CDR2 is YFSETQ. This CDR3 region has 20 residues. J lost 5 bases, V lost 3 bases, and 17 bases had no gene match. The CDR3 DNA reads TGCGCCAGCAGCTGGGGACAGGCCTGGACTAGCGGGAGGGATCACGAGACCCAGTACTTC. Its translation is CASSWGQAWTSGRDHETQYF. Full variable domain (rest looked up from reference TRBV5-1 and TRBJ2-5): KAGVTQTPRYLIKTRGQQVTLSCSPISGHRSVSWYQQTPGQGLQFLFEYFSETQRNKGNFPGRFSGRQFSNSRSEMNVSTLELGDSALYLCASSWGQAWTSGRDHETQYFGPGTRLLVL.

This chain joins TRBV7-6 and TRBJ2-1; D is ambiguous. CDR1 and CDR2 (germline): SGHVS, FNYEAQ. This CDR3 spans 15 amino acids. Trimming pared 5 bases from V and 4 bases from J, leaving 15 bases between. In DNA, the CDR3 is TGTGCCAGCAGCCCCCCGCGTGGTAGTTACAATGAGCAGTTCTTC. As protein: CASSPPRGSYNEQFF.

The chain links TRBV5-5 to TRBJ2-5; 10 bases match TRBD1. The CDR3 length is 15 residues. From germline, CDR1 is SGHKS and CDR2 YYEKEE (reference sequence). Unmatched junction bases numbered 8, after V lost 4 bases and J lost 5 bases. The CDR3 DNA reads as TGTGCCAGCAGCGCAGAGACAGGGGGCCCGGAGACCCAGTACTTC. It is translated as CASSAETGGPETQYF.

The chain is built from TRBV7-2 and TRBJ2-5; TRBD2 might be the D (5 bases). V was cut by 0 bases and J by 3 bases, with 14 bases left in between. The germline V gene has CDR1 SGHTA and CDR2 FQGNSA. The CDR3 consists of 16 residues. The CDR3 loop is CASSLAFGVGEETQYF. CDR3 DNA sequence: TGTGCCAGCAGCTTAGCTTTTGGAGTCGGGGAAGAGACCCAGTACTTC.

The J gene is TRBJ2-7, the V gene TRBV7-9; no firm D call. CDR1 and CDR2 (germline): SEHNR, FQNEAQ (reference sequence). The ends were cut back, 1 base at V and 7 bases at J, with 14 bases in the middle. This CDR3 has 14 residues. The DNA for the CDR3 is TGTGCCAGCAGCTTAGGACTGAACCCTTGGGAGCAGTACTTC. Translating gives CASSLGLNPWEQYF.

The J gene is TRBJ2-7, the V gene TRBV7-9, with 7 bases identical to TRBD2. From germline, CDR1 is SEHNR and CDR2 FQNEAQ (reference sequence). Trimming cost V 5 bases and J 6 bases; bases outside gene matches: 13. The CDR3 covers 15 residues. CDR3 residues: CASSRGDLSLGEQYF. CDR3 nucleotides: TGTGCCAGCAGCCGGGGGGACCTTAGCCTCGGCGAGCAGTACTTC. Combining the CDR3 with reference TRBV7-9 and TRBJ2-7 gives the whole variable domain DTGVSQNPRHKITKRGQNVTFRCDPISEHNRLYWYRQTLGQGPEFLTYFQNEAQLEKSRLLSDRFSAERPKGSFSTLEIQRTEQGDSAMYLCASSRGDLSLGEQYFGPGTRLTVT.

This clonotype came up many times. The V call is TRBV20-1, the J call TRBJ2-1; the match to TRBD2 covers 10 bases. Trimming at V came to 6 bases and at J to 7 bases, leaving 12 bases not matched to a gene. Germline V gene lookup returns CDR1 DFQATT and CDR2 SNEGSKA (reference sequence). This CDR3 spans 15 amino acids. CDR3 loop: CSAGELAGVVNEQFF. The CDR3 nucleotides read TGCAGTGCCGGGGAGCTAGCGGGAGTGGTTAATGAGCAGTTCTTC.

This clonotype has only a few counts. The V call is TRBV29-1, the J call TRBJ2-1; 9 nucleotides align to TRBD2. The germline V gene encodes CDR1 SQVTM and CDR2 ANQGSEA. The J segment lost 6 bases and the V segment lost 6 bases, leaving 12 bases of the junction unmatched. The CDR3 covers 15 residues. CDR3 coding DNA: TGCAGCGTAGGAGAGGGTAGCGGGAGAATCAATGAGCAGTTCTTC. Amino acids: CSVGEGSGRINEQFF.

This clonotype came up a few times. The V call is TRBV20-1, the J call TRBJ1-3; D unresolved. Per the germline V gene, CDR1 is DFQATT and CDR2 is SNEGSKA (reference sequence). Deletions cut 6 bases from V and 4 bases from J, with 16 bases between. The CDR3 has 14 residues. The DNA for the CDR3 is TGCAGTGCCCCGCACGCACAAGGAGGAAACACCATATATTTT. Amino acid sequence: CSAPHAQGGNTIYF.

The rearrangement links TRBV20-1 to TRBJ2-5; D may match TRBD1 or TRBD2 (7 bases each). This CDR3 is 15 amino acids long. Germline assignment: CDR1 DFQATT and CDR2 SNEGSKA (reference sequence). V shed 4 bases and J shed 4 bases, with 19 bases lying between them. CDR3 bases: TGCAGTGCTACCCGACAGGGAGGGCATAGAGAGACCCAGTACTTC. Its protein product is CSATRQGGHRETQYF.

This clonotype was seen only once. This could be a read error, since a much larger clone is one nucleotide away. The chain couples TRBV7-2 to TRBJ1-6, with a weak D call TRBD1 (5 bases). The CDR3 extends over 14 amino acids. V was trimmed by 1 base and J by 7 bases, leaving 8 bases between them. Germline CDR1 is SGHTA and CDR2 is FQGNSA. The CDR3 sequence: CASSLDPGNSPLHF. The CDR3 nucleotides are TGTGCCAGCAGCTTAGACCCAGGGAATTCACCCCTCCACTTT.

This clonotype came up a few times. The gene calls are TRBV20-1 and TRBJ1-1, with D unresolved. CDR1 is DFQATT, CDR2 SNEGSKA, per germline (reference sequence). The CDR3 has 14 amino acids. The ends were cut back, 3 bases at V and 6 bases at J, with 17 bases in the middle. CDR3 sequence reads: CSASPPAGGPEAFF. CDR3 DNA sequence: TGCAGTGCTAGTCCTCCAGCCGGAGGGCCTGAAGCTTTCTTT.

Ten or more counts support this clonotype. The V and J genes are TRBV5-1 and TRBJ2-7; D gene ambiguous. Germline V lookup: CDR1 SGHRS, CDR2 YFSETQ. Trimming stripped 0 bases from V and 1 base from J, with 5 bases between. This CDR3 comprises 13 residues. CDR3 DNA sequence: TGCGCCAGCAGCTTGGAATTTTCCTACGAGCAGTACTTC. Encoded protein: CASSLEFSYEQYF.

The sample holds a few counts of this clonotype. This chain joins TRBV5-1 and TRBJ2-5; 11 bases are shared with TRBD2. The junction had 8 bases not matched to a gene; V was cut back by 3 bases and J by 4 bases. CDR1 is SGHRS, CDR2 YFSETQ, per germline. The length of the CDR3 is 16 residues. The CDR3 loop reads CASSSIAGGPGETQYF. CDR3 coding DNA: TGCGCCAGCAGCTCAATAGCGGGAGGGCCTGGAGAGACCCAGTACTTC. Full variable domain (outside the CDR3, taken from reference TRBV5-1 and TRBJ2-5): KAGVTQTPRYLIKTRGQQVTLSCSPISGHRSVSWYQQTPGQGLQFLFEYFSETQRNKGNFPGRFSGRQFSNSRSEMNVSTLELGDSALYLCASSSIAGGPGETQYFGPGTRLLVL.

This clonotype was observed a few times. This chain uses TRBV5-5 with TRBJ1-1, with 7 bases lining up with TRBD1. J lost 4 bases, V lost 4 bases, and 10 bases had no gene match. The CDR3 is 15 amino acids. Germline lookup yields CDR1 SGHKS and CDR2 YYEKEE (reference sequence). The CDR3 region is CASSRQGGGGTEAFF. Here the CDR3 DNA reads TGTGCCAGCAGCCGACAAGGGGGCGGGGGCACTGAAGCTTTCTTT.

The chain couples TRBV5-5 to TRBJ1-1; 7 bases fit TRBD1. The CDR3 consists of 15 residues. Germline V gene sequence: CDR1 SGHKS, CDR2 YYEKEE (reference sequence). V lost 4 bases to trimming and J lost 0 bases; unmatched junction nucleotides: 6. Here the CDR3 reads CASSRTGVLNTEAFF. The CDR3, as DNA: TGTGCCAGCAGCCGGACAGGAGTTCTGAACACTGAAGCTTTCTTT.

This clonotype showed up just a few times. This sequence joins TRBV7-3 and TRBJ1-1; D not certain. CDR3 length: 17 amino acids. Germline lookup yields CDR1 SGHTA and CDR2 FQGTGA. V lost 3 bases to trimming and J lost 0 bases, with 17 bases between them. The CDR3 bases are TGTGCCAGCAGCTTCATGAGTGGTGTCCGAGTGAACACTGAAGCTTTCTTT. The encoded protein is CASSFMSGVRVNTEAFF.

This chain links TRBV27 with TRBJ2-3; no reliable D call. CDR3 length: 14 residues. V lost 6 bases and J 2 bases, leaving 12 bases between the germline ends. Germline V gene data show CDR1 as MNHEY and CDR2 as SMNVEV (reference sequence). CDR3 region: CASRLTFSTDTQYF. The CDR3 DNA sequence: TGTGCCAGCAGGCTTACGTTTTCCACAGATACGCAGTATTTT.

Notes on this clonotype: A junction boundary mismatches the germline segment, possibly from a read error. The V gene is TRBV7-6, the J gene TRBJ2-3, with 9 nucleotides matching TRBD2. Germline-derived CDR1 and CDR2 are SGHVS and FNYEAQ. The CDR3 runs to 14 residues. The CDR3 reads CASSLSGSWDKQYF. CDR3 DNA sequence: TGTGCCAGCAGCCTTAGCGGGAGCTGGGATAAGCAGTATTTT. Full variable domain (outside the CDR3, taken from reference TRBV7-6 and TRBJ2-3): GAGVSQSPRYKVTKRGQDVALRCDPISGHVSLYWYRQALGQGPEFLTYFNYEAQQDKSGLPNDRFSAERPEGSISTLTIQRTEQRDSAMYRCASSLSGSWDKQYFGPGTRLTVL.

V usage is TRBV7-9 and J usage is TRBJ2-6; D possibly corresponds to TRBD2 (5 bases). The CDR3 spans 15 residues. The germline gives CDR1 SEHNR, CDR2 FQNEAQ (reference sequence). Between the trimmed V and J ends, which lost 10 bases and 1 base, there was a span of 14 bases. The CDR3 DNA reads TGTGCCATCCCGCCGAGGGCATCTGGGGCCAACGTCCTGACTTTC. It is translated as CAIPPRASGANVLTF.

This clonotype came up a few times. V and J are TRBV20-1 and TRBJ1-1; no clear D gene. This CDR3 spans 12 amino acids. CDR1 is DFQATT and CDR2 is SNEGSKA in the germline V gene (reference sequence). V lost 1 base and J 4 bases, leaving 7 bases between the germline ends. The DNA for the CDR3 is TGCAGTGCTAGAGTGGTATCCACTGAAGCTTTCTTT. Protein: CSARVVSTEAFF.

This clonotype was seen repeatedly, ten times or more. This rearrangement joins TRBV20-1 to TRBJ2-1; 10 bases are a match to TRBD2. This CDR3 is 15 amino acids long. V gave up 5 bases and J gave up 5 bases; unmatched junction bases: 9. In germline, CDR1 is DFQATT, CDR2 SNEGSKA (reference sequence). The CDR3 nucleotides read TGCAGTGCTCTCGGGACTAGCGTGAAGGACAATGAGCAGTTCTTC. This sequence encodes CSALGTSVKDNEQFF.

This chain connects TRBV19 to TRBJ1-5; D call uncertain. Germline-derived CDR1 and CDR2 are LNHDA and SQIVND (reference sequence). V dropped 3 bases and J dropped 5 bases, with 8 bases sitting between them. The CDR3 spans 13 residues. The CDR3 sequence is CASSIGRDQPQHF. DNA of the CDR3: TGTGCCAGTAGTATTGGTCGGGATCAGCCCCAGCATTTT.

In this sample, this clonotype turned up a few times. The CDR3, as DNA: TGTGCCAGCTCCCCCCAGCAGACGAACACCGGGGAGCTGTTTTTT. This translates into CASSPQQTNTGELFF. J is TRBJ2-2 and V is TRBV18; D unclear. V was trimmed by 6 bases and J by 0 bases, leaving 11 bases between them. This CDR3 spans 15 amino acids. The germline CDR1 and CDR2 sequences are KGHSH and LQKENI.

This clonotype has a handful of counts. The CDR3 DNA reads TGTGCCAGCAGTCATTCTAGGATGTGGCAGTTCTTC. It specifies CASSHSRMWQFF. The chain carries TRBV12-3 or TRBV12-4 and TRBJ2-1; D is unclear. The CDR3 extends over 12 amino acids. V was clipped by 5 bases and J by 12 bases, with 14 bases between them.

The genes are TRBV12-5 and TRBJ2-3; 10 nucleotides agree with TRBD2. The V gene end was trimmed by 2 bases and the J gene end by 8 bases; junction bases not matched to a gene: 7. This CDR3 region has 15 residues. The germline CDR1 and CDR2 sequences are LGHNT and FRNRAP. The CDR3 region has the DNA TGTGCTAGTGGTTTGTTTCCTAGCGGGAGCTCTACGCAGTATTTT. Residues: CASGLFPSGSSTQYF. Combining the CDR3 with reference TRBV12-5 and TRBJ2-3 gives the whole variable domain DARVTQTPRHKVTEMGQEVTMRCQPILGHNTVFWYRQTMMQGLELLAYFRNRAPLDDSGMPKDRFSAEMPDATLATLKIQPSEPRDSAVYFCASGLFPSGSSTQYFGPGTRLTVL.

This clonotype has more than one count but fewer than ten. V and J are TRBV20-1 and TRBJ2-7, with D hard to call. Germline CDR1 and CDR2: DFQATT and SNEGSKA (reference sequence). The ends were cut back, 8 bases at V and 0 bases at J, with 11 bases in the middle. The CDR3 spans 12 residues. The CDR3 nucleotides read TGCAGTCCCCTAGGATCCTCCTACGAGCAGTACTTC. The encoded protein is CSPLGSSYEQYF.

The J gene is TRBJ2-3, the V gene TRBV10-3, with 9 bases matching TRBD2. After removal of 6 bases from V and 2 bases from J, the junction contained 3 bases not matched to a gene. CDR3 length equals 14 residues. Germline V gene data show CDR1 as ENHRY and CDR2 as SYGVKD. The CDR3 DNA is TGTGCCATCAGGGCGGGAGGGACCACAGATACGCAGTATTTT. It codes for CAIRAGGTTDTQYF.

The V call is TRBV20-1, the J call TRBJ2-1; D not resolved. V was cut by 3 bases and J by 2 bases, with 8 bases left in between. This CDR3 is 13 amino acids long. Germline CDR1 is DFQATT and CDR2 is SNEGSKA (reference sequence). The CDR3 sequence: CSASNPPYNEQFF. The DNA for the CDR3 is TGCAGTGCTAGTAACCCGCCCTACAATGAGCAGTTCTTC.